The 28 T cell receptor beta chains below were found in one sample sequenced in a study of somatic mutations in cytotoxic T cells in rheumatoid arthritis. Assay: immunoSEQ multiplex PCR; the TCRdb copy retains only in-frame clones and omits some. The sample holds 15,000 or so clones; around 90% are singletons and the top ten take roughly 18%. The specimen sequenced was CD4+ T cells sorted from blood. Source of these receptors: a man between 65 and 85 years old with rheumatoid arthritis.

The chain recombines TRBV4-1 with TRBJ1-1, with a weak D call TRBD1 (5 bases). The CDR3 loop spans 14 amino acids. CDR1 and CDR2 from the germline V gene are MGHRA and YSYEKL. V was pared by 4 bases and J by 6 bases, with 15 bases between. CDR3 in DNA: TGCGCCAGCAGCCGAAGCAGGGATTACGCTGAAGCTTTCTTT. Translated: CASSRSRDYAEAFF.

This chain connects TRBV4-1 to TRBJ1-4; 9 bases agree with TRBD1. V lost 4 bases and J lost 0; bases outside the gene matches: 3. Germline-derived CDR1 and CDR2 are MGHRA and YSYEKL. This CDR3 has 16 amino acids. The chain's CDR3 is CASSRQGVATNEKLFF. In DNA form, the CDR3 reads TGCGCCAGCAGCCGACAGGGGGTGGCAACTAATGAAAAACTGTTTTTT.

This chain uses TRBV6-1 with TRBJ2-5; 8 positions match TRBD2. This CDR3 spans 15 amino acids. CDR1 and CDR2 from the germline V gene are MNHNS and SASEGT. V trimming: 4 bases; J trimming: 10 bases; junction bases outside the gene matches: 14. CDR3: CASSGAGLAGRGQYF. In nucleotides, the CDR3 is TGTGCCAGCAGTGGGGCGGGCCTAGCGGGTCGGGGCCAGTACTTC.

The chain combines TRBV5-4 with TRBJ2-5, with a possible D match to TRBD2 (6 bases). Looked up from germline, CDR1 is SGHNT and CDR2 is YYREEE (reference sequence). The CDR3 spans 14 residues. Trimming shortened V by 5 bases and J by 5 bases, and 16 bases separated the two germline ends. As DNA, the CDR3 is TGTGCCAGCAGTGCGGCGGGGTCAGGGGAGACCCAGTACTTC. Translating it yields CASSAAGSGETQYF. Supplemented by reference TRBV5-4 and TRBJ2-5, the full variable domain reads ETGVTQSPTHLIKTRGQQVTLRCSSQSGHNTVSWYQQALGQGPQFIFQYYREEENGRGNFPPRFSGLQFPNYSSELNVNALELDDSALYLCASSAAGSGETQYFGPGTRLLVL.

The chain joins TRBV28 to TRBJ1-2; unclear D gene. The CDR3 sequence is 15 residues long. The germline V gene encodes CDR1 MDHEN and CDR2 SYDVKM. V lost 6 bases and J lost 4, with 18 bases in between. The CDR3, as DNA: TGTGCCAGCAGCCCCCTTCAGTTACCTTCCTATGGCTACACCTTC. It codes for CASSPLQLPSYGYTF.

This chain links TRBV4-2 with TRBJ2-2, with 8 bases matching TRBD2. V lost 4 bases, J lost 4 bases, and 5 bases stayed unmatched. The CDR3 length is 15 residues. Germline V CDR1 and CDR2: LGHNA, YNFKEQ. The CDR3 is CASSPGGGVTGELFF. CDR3 in DNA: TGTGCCAGCAGCCCGGGAGGGGGAGTCACCGGGGAGCTGTTTTTT.

V gene TRBV5-1 combines with J gene TRBJ1-1; no clear D gene. The CDR3 contains 14 residues. Per germline, CDR1 SGHRS and CDR2 YFSETQ. The V end was cut by 7 bases, the J end by 0 bases, with 13 bases between. DNA for the CDR3: TGCGCCAGCGGCCTCGGGTCGGTGAACACTGAAGCTTTCTTT. Protein product: CASGLGSVNTEAFF.

The chain recombines TRBV30 with TRBJ1-1; weak D call: TRBD1 (6 bases). V lost 8 bases to trimming and J lost 0 bases, with 13 bases between them. The CDR3 is 13 amino acids. The germline V gene encodes CDR1 GTSNPN and CDR2 SVGIG (reference sequence). The CDR3 protein is CARGGHMNTEAFF. The CDR3 coding sequence is TGTGCCCGGGGGGGACATATGAACACTGAAGCTTTCTTT. The variable domain in full, completed from reference TRBV30 and TRBJ1-1, reads SQTIHQWPATLVQPVGSPLSLECTVEGTSNPNLYWYRQAAGRGLQLLFYSVGIGQISSEVPQNLSASRPQDRQFILSSKKLLLSDSGFYLCARGGHMNTEAFFGQGTRLTVV.

V gene TRBV5-4 combines with J gene TRBJ2-3; 9 bases are a match to TRBD2. In germline, CDR1 is SGHNT, CDR2 YYREEE (reference sequence). This CDR3 spans 15 amino acids. V lost 4 bases to trimming and J lost 4 bases; unmatched junction nucleotides: 7. The CDR3 coding sequence is TGTGCCAGCAGCCCCCGGGGACTAGCCCCAGATACGCAGTATTTT. This gives the protein CASSPRGLAPDTQYF.

This chain joins TRBV30 and TRBJ2-7, with 9 bases aligning to TRBD1. The V and J ends lost 2 bases and 6 bases, in that order; junction bases with no gene match: 8. Germline assignment: CDR1 GTSNPN and CDR2 SVGIG (reference sequence). The CDR3 is made up of 14 amino acids. CDR3 coding DNA: TGTGCCTGGAGTTACCGGGACAGGGTCTCCGAGCAGTACTTC. Translated, it gives CAWSYRDRVSEQYF.

This chain links TRBV2 with TRBJ1-5; the D gene is possibly TRBD1 (5 bases). From germline, CDR1 is SNHLY and CDR2 FYNNEI. V lost 8 bases and J 0 bases, leaving 11 bases between the germline ends. The length of the CDR3 is 14 residues. The DNA of the CDR3 is TGTGCCAGCGGGGGGAGTAATAGCAATCAGCCCCAGCATTTT. It specifies CASGGSNSNQPQHF.

CDR3 amino acids: CASRQQKSTDTQYF. The CDR3 bases are TGCGCCAGCAGGCAACAAAAAAGCACAGATACGCAGTATTTT. V and J are TRBV5-1 and TRBJ2-3; D is ambiguous. This CDR3 is 14 amino acids long. V lost 5 bases, J lost 0 bases, and 10 bases lay in between. Germline V gene data show CDR1 as SGHRS and CDR2 as YFSETQ. Full variable domain (missing parts from reference TRBV5-1 and TRBJ2-3): KAGVTQTPRYLIKTRGQQVTLSCSPISGHRSVSWYQQTPGQGLQFLFEYFSETQRNKGNFPGRFSGRQFSNSRSEMNVSTLELGDSALYLCASRQQKSTDTQYFGPGTRLTVL.

The chain links TRBV7-9 to TRBJ2-5, with D perhaps TRBD2 (6 bases). This CDR3 region has 18 residues. Trimming stripped 4 bases from V and 1 base from J, with 22 bases between. Germline loops: CDR1 SEHNR, CDR2 FQNEAQ (reference sequence). The CDR3, as DNA: TGTGCCAGCAGCTCTCTACTCCGGGGGACCCCCCTCCAAGAGACCCAGTACTTC. It encodes CASSSLLRGTPLQETQYF.

The chain couples TRBV5-1 to TRBJ2-1; TRBD2 aligns across 12 bases. The V gene end was trimmed by 0 bases and the J gene end by 2 bases; junction bases not matched to a gene: 0. Germline loops: CDR1 SGHRS, CDR2 YFSETQ. The CDR3 covers 16 residues. CDR3 nucleotides: TGCGCCAGCAGCTTGGGACTAGCGGGGGCCTACAATGAGCAGTTCTTC. The encoded protein is CASSLGLAGAYNEQFF.

In this sample, this clone turned up a few times. The CDR3 bases are TGTGCCAGCAGCTTAGGGGAGCAGGAAGCTTTCTTT. Translated: CASSLGEQEAFF. The rearrangement joins TRBV7-9 to TRBJ1-1; no clear D gene. The CDR3 is 12 amino acids. Trimming removed 1 base at V and 8 bases at J, with 8 bases between. CDR1 is SEHNR, CDR2 FQNEAQ, per germline (reference sequence).

This chain joins TRBV11-2 and TRBJ1-5; D remains ambiguous. Germline V gene lookup returns CDR1 SGHAT and CDR2 FQNNGV. V lost 3 bases to trimming and J lost 6 bases, with 9 bases between them. There are 13 residues in the CDR3. CDR3 loop: CASSFRGGQPQHF. CDR3 sequence (DNA): TGTGCCAGCAGCTTCCGGGGAGGTCAGCCCCAGCATTTT. Full variable domain (missing parts from reference TRBV11-2 and TRBJ1-5): EAGVAQSPRYKIIEKRQSVAFWCNPISGHATLYWYQQILGQGPKLLIQFQNNGVVDDSQLPKDRFSAERLKGVDSTLKIQPAKLEDSAVYLCASSFRGGQPQHFGDGTRLSIL.

The chain uses TRBV2 and TRBJ2-5, with 10 positions matching TRBD1. The CDR3 is 14 residues long. The J segment lost 1 base and the V segment lost 7 bases, leaving 3 bases of the junction unmatched. Looked up from germline, CDR1 is SNHLY and CDR2 is FYNNEI. The CDR3 DNA reads TGTGCCAGCACCCGGACAGGGGGCCAAGAGACCCAGTACTTC. This codes for CASTRTGGQETQYF.

V and J are TRBV5-4 and TRBJ2-7; TRBD1 is a possible D gene (6 bases). Germline-derived CDR1 and CDR2 are SGHNT and YYREEE (reference sequence). V shed 4 bases and J shed 7 bases, with 24 bases lying between them. The CDR3 sequence is 16 residues long. The CDR3 protein is CASSALTGDTTPEQYF. The CDR3 DNA reads as TGTGCCAGCAGCGCCTTAACTGGGGACACTACTCCGGAGCAGTACTTC.

The rearrangement joins TRBV2 to TRBJ2-5; tentatively, D is TRBD2 (6 bases). The CDR3 has 14 amino acids. CDR1 is SNHLY and CDR2 is FYNNEI in the germline V gene. With 0 bases removed from V and 9 bases from J, the gap between germline ends came to 14 bases. The CDR3 nucleotides are TGTGCCAGCAGTGAAGCCCAGGGAGGTCCGCCCCAGTACTTC. Protein product: CASSEAQGGPPQYF.

This clone was picked up one time. The genes are TRBV11-2 and TRBJ1-1; no clear D. The CDR3 spans 17 residues. V lost 4 bases, J lost 1 base, and 19 bases lay in between. Per the germline V gene, CDR1 is SGHAT and CDR2 is FQNNGV. CDR3 in amino acids: CASSSSVRRARNTEAFF. DNA for the CDR3: TGTGCCAGCAGCTCGAGTGTTCGGAGGGCGAGGAACACTGAAGCTTTCTTT.

This clone came up once. The rearrangement links TRBV28 to TRBJ2-7; 12 bases are a match to TRBD2. The CDR3 has 16 amino acids. Germline CDR1 and CDR2: MDHEN and SYDVKM. J gave up 1 base and V 5 bases, and 6 bases lay outside the gene matches. Written as DNA, the CDR3 is TGTGCCAGCAGTCCCCTACTAGCGGGAGGATCCTACGAGCAGTACTTC. This gives the protein CASSPLLAGGSYEQYF.

The gene calls are TRBV6-5 and TRBJ1-1; D remains unclear. Germline values: CDR1 MNHEY, CDR2 SVGAGI. This CDR3 is 13 amino acids long. V was shortened by 1 base and J by 4 bases, with 7 bases between the two germline ends. CDR3 sequence (DNA): TGTGCCAGCAGTTACTTACACAGCACTGAAGCTTTCTTT. Protein sequence: CASSYLHSTEAFF.

The J gene is TRBJ2-1, the V gene TRBV5-1, with TRBD2 matching 9 bases. The CDR3 sequence is 15 residues long. V was pared by 5 bases and J by 0 bases, with 3 bases of the junction left unmatched. Per germline, CDR1 SGHRS and CDR2 YFSETQ. The CDR3 is CASRSSGSSYNEQFF. CDR3 nucleotides: TGCGCCAGCAGAAGTAGCGGGAGCTCCTACAATGAGCAGTTCTTC.

This clone has only one observation. This chain connects TRBV10-2 to TRBJ2-7, with a tentative D call TRBD1 (6 bases). Germline assignment: CDR1 WSHSY and CDR2 SAAADI. This CDR3 is 14 amino acids long. Trimming took 4 bases from V and 1 from J, leaving 11 bases between them. For the CDR3, the DNA is TGCGCCAGCAGTGGGGGGCTACATTCCTACGAGCAGTACTTC. It yields the protein CASSGGLHSYEQYF.

The rearrangement links TRBV30 to TRBJ1-1; TRBD1 matches at 9 bases. Per the germline V gene, CDR1 is GTSNPN and CDR2 is SVGIG (reference sequence). This CDR3 contains 15 residues. V gave up 2 bases and J gave up 3 bases; unmatched junction bases: 7. CDR3 in DNA: TGTGCCTGGAGTCCCGGGACAGGGCCTTACACTGAAGCTTTCTTT. It is translated as CAWSPGTGPYTEAFF.

The genes are TRBV6-6 and TRBJ2-3; 9 nucleotides align to TRBD1. The CDR3 is 15 residues long. Trimming removed 4 bases from V and 6 bases from J; junction bases left unmatched: 8. Germline V CDR1 and CDR2: MNHNY, SVGAGI (reference sequence). Here the CDR3 DNA reads TGTGCCAGCAGTTCCGTGGACAGGGGAGGGGATACGCAGTATTTT. This codes for CASSSVDRGGDTQYF.

The rearrangement links TRBV11-2 to TRBJ2-2, with 8 positions matching TRBD1. The CDR3 is 14 residues long. Germline assignment: CDR1 SGHAT and CDR2 FQNNGV. With V trimmed by 6 bases and J by 3 bases, 3 bases remained unmatched. The CDR3 loop reads CASSKDRDTGELFF. CDR3 coding DNA: TGTGCCAGCAGTAAGGACAGGGACACCGGGGAGCTGTTTTTT.

The chain is built from TRBV2 and TRBJ1-4, with 9 nucleotides matching TRBD1. V gave up 4 bases and J gave up 8 bases; unmatched junction bases: 8. Per germline, CDR1 SNHLY and CDR2 FYNNEI. The CDR3 covers 15 residues. DNA for the CDR3: TGTGCCAGCAGTGTGATGACAGGGGGTGGGGAAAAACTGTTTTTT. Amino acid sequence: CASSVMTGGGEKLFF.